These T cell receptor beta chains were read from a single sample in a study of brain T cells in children with intractable seizures. Generated by immunoSEQ multiplex PCR, the TCRdb table keeps only in-frame clones and is missing some. The table shows a few thousand clones, with about 90% occurring only once. Sequenced material: resected brain tissue, taken at surgery. The receptors shown here come from a boy less than two years old with focal cortical dysplasia and intractable seizures. Each CDR3 is given with its conserved first and last residue. Each record gives: V gene, D gene, clone size, J gene, CDR3 DNA, CDR3 protein. A D gene is named only where the DNA matches it firmly. Some rows mark clone size as missing; the rest say once, few, many or name a class of expanded clone.

v_call: TRBV11-2
d_call: NA
clone_size: NA
j_call: TRBJ1-1
cdr3_nt: TGTGCCAGCAGCTTAGGGGGCGCGAACACTGAAGCTTTCTTT
cdr3_aa: CASSLGGANTEAFF

v_call: TRBV7-6
d_call: NA
clone_size: NA
j_call: TRBJ1-2
cdr3_nt: TGTGCCAGCAGCCCCCCCGACGCTAACTTC
cdr3_aa: CASSPPDANF

v_call: TRBV9
d_call: NA
clone_size: few
j_call: TRBJ2-1
cdr3_nt: TGTGCCAGCAGCCCCTCTGATTGGGCCTACAATGAGCAGTTCTTC
cdr3_aa: CASSPSDWAYNEQFF

v_call: TRBV10-1
d_call: NA
clone_size: NA
j_call: TRBJ1-5
cdr3_nt: TGCGCCAGCAATCAGCCCCAGCATTTT
cdr3_aa: CASNQPQHF

v_call: TRBV3-1/TRBV3-2
d_call: NA
clone_size: few
j_call: TRBJ2-5
cdr3_nt: TGTGCCAGCAGCCGGACAGGAGGGGAGACCCAGTACTTC
cdr3_aa: CASSRTGGETQYF

v_call: TRBV27
d_call: TRBD1
clone_size: NA
j_call: TRBJ1-2
cdr3_nt: TGTGCCAGCAGTCCGGGACAGGGAGGCTACACCTTC
cdr3_aa: CASSPGQGGYTF

v_call: TRBV5-8
d_call: NA
clone_size: NA
j_call: TRBJ2-3
cdr3_nt: TGTGCCAGCAGCTTGTTGCTAGCCGCAGATACGCAGTATTTT
cdr3_aa: CASSLLLAADTQYF

v_call: TRBV4-2
d_call: TRBD2
clone_size: few
j_call: TRBJ2-3
cdr3_nt: TGTGCCAGCAGCCAGAATAGCGGGGGGAACGGAGATACGCAGTATTTT
cdr3_aa: CASSQNSGGNGDTQYF

v_call: TRBV28
d_call: NA
clone_size: NA
j_call: TRBJ2-1
cdr3_nt: TGTGCCAACGAAGCCCAAAACCGCAGCTATGAGCAGTTCTTC
cdr3_aa: CANEAQNRSYEQFF

v_call: TRBV4-1
d_call: NA
clone_size: NA
j_call: TRBJ1-6
cdr3_nt: TGCGCCAGCAGCCAAGTAAGAGGTCTTAATTCACCCCTCCACTTT
cdr3_aa: CASSQVRGLNSPLHF

v_call: TRBV19
d_call: NA
clone_size: few
j_call: TRBJ2-7
cdr3_nt: TGTGCCAGTAGTATGGTCGATTACGAGCAGTACTTC
cdr3_aa: CASSMVDYEQYF

v_call: TRBV5-6
d_call: NA
clone_size: NA
j_call: TRBJ2-3
cdr3_nt: TGTGCCAGCAGCTTGGCGTTGCGCCGGGATACGCAGTATTTT
cdr3_aa: CASSLALRRDTQYF

v_call: TRBV14
d_call: NA
clone_size: NA
j_call: TRBJ1-2
cdr3_nt: TGTGCCAGCAGCCCAAGGCGGTGGGGCTATGGCTACACCTTC
cdr3_aa: CASSPRRWGYGYTF

v_call: TRBV10-3
d_call: TRBD2
clone_size: NA
j_call: TRBJ2-3
cdr3_nt: TGTGCCATCAGTGGGGCTAGCGGGAGAACAGATACGCAGTATTTT
cdr3_aa: CAISGASGRTDTQYF

v_call: TRBV25-1
d_call: NA
clone_size: NA
j_call: TRBJ2-5
cdr3_nt: TGTGCCAGCAGTGAATCTAGGATAGAAGAGACCCAGTACTTC
cdr3_aa: CASSESRIEETQYF

v_call: TRBV14
d_call: TRBD1
clone_size: NA
j_call: TRBJ1-6
cdr3_nt: TGTGCCAGCAGCCCGGTCACAGGGGGAATCGGTAATTCACCCCTCCACTTT
cdr3_aa: CASSPVTGGIGNSPLHF

v_call: TRBV28
d_call: TRBD1
clone_size: NA
j_call: TRBJ2-1
cdr3_nt: TGTGCCAGCAACGGGGACAGGGTGGCCTACAATGAGCAGTTCTTC
cdr3_aa: CASNGDRVAYNEQFF

v_call: TRBV5-1
d_call: TRBD1
clone_size: NA
j_call: TRBJ2-7
cdr3_nt: TGCGCCAGCAGCTTGGTAGGACAGGGGGTACACGAGCAGTACTTC
cdr3_aa: CASSLVGQGVHEQYF

v_call: TRBV13
d_call: TRBD1
clone_size: NA
j_call: TRBJ1-2
cdr3_nt: TGTGCCAGCAGCCCGGGGACAGACGGCTACACCTTC
cdr3_aa: CASSPGTDGYTF

v_call: TRBV4-1
d_call: NA
clone_size: NA
j_call: TRBJ1-5
cdr3_nt: TGCGCCAGCAGCCAAGGGAACCTCCGGGACGGCTATCAGCCCCAGCATTTT
cdr3_aa: CASSQGNLRDGYQPQHF

v_call: TRBV2
d_call: NA
clone_size: NA
j_call: TRBJ2-5
cdr3_nt: TGTGCCAGCAGTGAAGTAAGAATTCAAGAGACCCAGTACTTC
cdr3_aa: CASSEVRIQETQYF

v_call: TRBV10-3
d_call: NA
clone_size: NA
j_call: TRBJ1-2
cdr3_nt: TGTGCCATCAGTGACTTCGGGACACTTAACTATGGCTACACCTTC
cdr3_aa: CAISDFGTLNYGYTF

v_call: TRBV5-1
d_call: NA
clone_size: NA
j_call: TRBJ1-4
cdr3_nt: TGCGCCAGCAGCCGATTAGGAACTAATGAAAAACTGTTTTTT
cdr3_aa: CASSRLGTNEKLFF

v_call: TRBV19
d_call: TRBD1
clone_size: NA
j_call: TRBJ2-1
cdr3_nt: TGTGCCAGTAGTATACGACAGGGGGAGTACAATGAGCAGTTCTTC
cdr3_aa: CASSIRQGEYNEQFF

v_call: TRBV20-1
d_call: TRBD1
clone_size: NA
j_call: TRBJ1-2
cdr3_nt: TGCAGTGCTAGGACAGGGGGAGGCTACACCTTC
cdr3_aa: CSARTGGGYTF

v_call: TRBV19
d_call: NA
clone_size: NA
j_call: TRBJ2-3
cdr3_nt: TGTGCCAGTAGTACCCGACACAGCACAGATACGCAGTATTTT
cdr3_aa: CASSTRHSTDTQYF

v_call: TRBV5-1
d_call: TRBD1
clone_size: NA
j_call: TRBJ2-7
cdr3_nt: TGCGCGCCTAGGGACAGGCCACGCTACGAGCAGTACTTC
cdr3_aa: CAPRDRPRYEQYF

v_call: TRBV7-7
d_call: TRBD2
clone_size: NA
j_call: TRBJ2-3
cdr3_nt: TGTGCCAGCAGCTCCCTGGGGGGGAGGACGCAGTATTTT
cdr3_aa: CASSSLGGRTQYF

v_call: TRBV4-3
d_call: NA
clone_size: NA
j_call: TRBJ2-7
cdr3_nt: TGCGCCAGCAGCCACCGGGACTCAGACTACGAGCAGTACTTC
cdr3_aa: CASSHRDSDYEQYF

v_call: TRBV6-6
d_call: NA
clone_size: NA
j_call: TRBJ2-2
cdr3_nt: TGTGCCAGCAGTACCACAGGGTCCGGGGAGCTGTTTTTT
cdr3_aa: CASSTTGSGELFF

v_call: TRBV10-3
d_call: TRBD2
clone_size: NA
j_call: TRBJ2-3
cdr3_nt: TGTGCCATCAGTGCATCGAGTGAGACTAGCGGGAGGAGAGATACGCAGTATTTT
cdr3_aa: CAISASSETSGRRDTQYF

v_call: TRBV7-9
d_call: NA
clone_size: NA
j_call: TRBJ2-3
cdr3_nt: TGTGCCAGCAGCTTACCCGGGGCTAGCACAGATACGCAGTATTTT
cdr3_aa: CASSLPGASTDTQYF

v_call: TRBV9
d_call: NA
clone_size: NA
j_call: TRBJ2-1
cdr3_nt: TGTGCCAGCAGCCTAGAGACTAGGGGGTACAATGAGCAGTTCTTC
cdr3_aa: CASSLETRGYNEQFF

v_call: TRBV7-6
d_call: NA
clone_size: NA
j_call: TRBJ1-3
cdr3_nt: TGTGCCAGCAGCATTTACCCGGGCTCTGGAAACACCATATATTTT
cdr3_aa: CASSIYPGSGNTIYF

v_call: TRBV14
d_call: NA
clone_size: NA
j_call: TRBJ1-2
cdr3_nt: TGTGCCAGCAGCCCCGGACAGAGGTATGGCTACACCTTC
cdr3_aa: CASSPGQRYGYTF

v_call: TRBV25-1
d_call: NA
clone_size: NA
j_call: TRBJ1-4
cdr3_nt: TGTGCCAGCAGTCGTGAAAAACTGTTTTTT
cdr3_aa: CASSREKLFF

v_call: TRBV12-3/TRBV12-4
d_call: NA
clone_size: NA
j_call: TRBJ1-4
cdr3_nt: TGTGCCAGCAGAAACACCCTCGGTGAAAAACTGTTTTTT
cdr3_aa: CASRNTLGEKLFF

v_call: TRBV2
d_call: NA
clone_size: NA
j_call: TRBJ2-2
cdr3_nt: TGTGCCAGCAGGGTCCTCACCGGGGAGCTGTTTTTT
cdr3_aa: CASRVLTGELFF

v_call: TRBV7-8
d_call: TRBD1
clone_size: NA
j_call: TRBJ1-1
cdr3_nt: TGTGCCAGCAGCTTAGGCAGGGGGCAACGAAACACTGAAGCTTTCTTT
cdr3_aa: CASSLGRGQRNTEAFF

v_call: TRBV6-2/TRBV6-3
d_call: NA
clone_size: once
j_call: TRBJ2-3
cdr3_nt: TGTGCCAGCAGTTACTCAATCAGCACAGTGCACTCAGATACGCAGTATTTT
cdr3_aa: CASSYSISTVHSDTQYF

v_call: TRBV3-1/TRBV3-2
d_call: NA
clone_size: few
j_call: TRBJ2-2
cdr3_nt: TGTGCCAGCAGCCTCTGGGGACAGAACACCGGGGAGCTGTTTTTT
cdr3_aa: CASSLWGQNTGELFF

v_call: TRBV2
d_call: TRBD1
clone_size: few
j_call: TRBJ1-2
cdr3_nt: TGTGCCAGCAGTGCAAGACGAGGGACAGGGGCTAACTATGGCTACACCTTC
cdr3_aa: CASSARRGTGANYGYTF

v_call: TRBV21-1
d_call: NA
clone_size: NA
j_call: TRBJ2-4
cdr3_nt: TGTGCCAGCAGCAAATCCGGGACTAGCGGGGAGTACCCCCTAGCCAAAAACATTCAGTACTTC
cdr3_aa: CASSKSGTSGEYPLAKNIQYF

v_call: TRBV9
d_call: TRBD2
clone_size: NA
j_call: TRBJ2-1
cdr3_nt: TGTGCCAGCGGCAATCCGGGACTAGCGGGAGATGAGCAGTTCTTC
cdr3_aa: CASGNPGLAGDEQFF

v_call: TRBV7-9
d_call: NA
clone_size: few
j_call: TRBJ1-6
cdr3_nt: TGTGCCAGCAGCCCAGAGCCGACAGATTCACCCCTCCACTTT
cdr3_aa: CASSPEPTDSPLHF

v_call: TRBV20-1
d_call: NA
clone_size: NA
j_call: TRBJ2-7
cdr3_nt: TGCAGTGCACGGAACTCCTACGAGCAGTACTTC
cdr3_aa: CSARNSYEQYF

v_call: TRBV6-4
d_call: NA
clone_size: NA
j_call: TRBJ2-2
cdr3_nt: TGTGCCAGCAGTGCAGACTCCACCGGGGAGCTGTTTTTT
cdr3_aa: CASSADSTGELFF

v_call: TRBV4-2
d_call: NA
clone_size: once
j_call: TRBJ2-7
cdr3_nt: TGTGCCAGCAGCCAAGATAGGGCAGTATTGTACGAGCAGTACTTC
cdr3_aa: CASSQDRAVLYEQYF